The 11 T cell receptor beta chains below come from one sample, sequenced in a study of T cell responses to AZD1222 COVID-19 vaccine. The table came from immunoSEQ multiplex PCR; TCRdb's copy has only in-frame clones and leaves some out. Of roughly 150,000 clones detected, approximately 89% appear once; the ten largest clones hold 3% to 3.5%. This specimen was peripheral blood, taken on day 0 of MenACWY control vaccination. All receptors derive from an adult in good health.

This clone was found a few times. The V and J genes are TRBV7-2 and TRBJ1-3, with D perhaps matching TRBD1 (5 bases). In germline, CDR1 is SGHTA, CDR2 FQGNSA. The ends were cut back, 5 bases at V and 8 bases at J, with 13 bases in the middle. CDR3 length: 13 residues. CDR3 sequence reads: CASSPKSRDTIYF. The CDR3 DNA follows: TGTGCCAGCAGCCCTAAGAGCAGGGACACCATATATTTT.

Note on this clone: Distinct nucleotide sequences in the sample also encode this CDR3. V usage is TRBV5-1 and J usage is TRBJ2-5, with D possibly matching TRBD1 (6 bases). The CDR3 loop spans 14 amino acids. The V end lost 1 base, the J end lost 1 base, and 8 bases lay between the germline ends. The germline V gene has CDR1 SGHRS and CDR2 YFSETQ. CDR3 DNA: TGCGCCAGCAGCTTGCTGGGGGCCCAAGAGACCCAGTACTTC. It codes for CASSLLGAQETQYF. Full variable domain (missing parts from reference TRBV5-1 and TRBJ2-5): KAGVTQTPRYLIKTRGQQVTLSCSPISGHRSVSWYQQTPGQGLQFLFEYFSETQRNKGNFPGRFSGRQFSNSRSEMNVSTLELGDSALYLCASSLLGAQETQYFGPGTRLLVL.

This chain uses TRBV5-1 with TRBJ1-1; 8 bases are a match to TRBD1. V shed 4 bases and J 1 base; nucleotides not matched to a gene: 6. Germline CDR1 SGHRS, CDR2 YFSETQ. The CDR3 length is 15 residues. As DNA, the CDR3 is TGCGCCAGCAGCGTCCAGGGGGCCGGGAACACTGAAGCTTTCTTT. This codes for CASSVQGAGNTEAFF.

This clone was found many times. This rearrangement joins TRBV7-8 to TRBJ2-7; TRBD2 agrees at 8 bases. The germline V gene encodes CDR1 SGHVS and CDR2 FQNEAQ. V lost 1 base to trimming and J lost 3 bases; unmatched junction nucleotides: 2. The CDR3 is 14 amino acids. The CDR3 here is CASSLGTSYYEQYF. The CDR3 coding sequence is TGTGCCAGCAGCTTAGGGACTAGCTACTACGAGCAGTACTTC.

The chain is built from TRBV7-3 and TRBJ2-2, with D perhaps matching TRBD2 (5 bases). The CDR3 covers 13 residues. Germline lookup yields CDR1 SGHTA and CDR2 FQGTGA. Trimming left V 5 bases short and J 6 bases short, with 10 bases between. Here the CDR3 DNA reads TGTGCCAGCAGCCTCCCGGGATCCGGGGAGCTGTTTTTT. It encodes CASSLPGSGELFF.

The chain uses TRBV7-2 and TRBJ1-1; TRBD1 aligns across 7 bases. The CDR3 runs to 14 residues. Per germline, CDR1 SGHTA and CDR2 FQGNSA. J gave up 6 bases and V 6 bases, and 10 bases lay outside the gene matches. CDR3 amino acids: CASRQTGQAAEAFF. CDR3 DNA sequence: TGTGCCAGCAGGCAGACAGGGCAGGCGGCTGAAGCTTTCTTT.

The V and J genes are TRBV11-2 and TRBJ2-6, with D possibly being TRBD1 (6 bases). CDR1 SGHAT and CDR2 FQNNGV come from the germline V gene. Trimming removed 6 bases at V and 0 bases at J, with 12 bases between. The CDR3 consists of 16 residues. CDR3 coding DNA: TGTGCCAGCAGGGACAGAGCGAACTCTGGGGCCAACGTCCTGACTTTC. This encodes CASRDRANSGANVLTF.

CDR3 nucleotides: TGTGCCCAGGGGCGGGGATCTGAAGCTTTCTTT. This codes for CAQGRGSEAFF. The chain combines TRBV7-2 with TRBJ1-1; maybe TRBD1 (6 bases). The germline V and J ends were trimmed by 11 bases and 6 bases, with 13 bases remaining between them. The CDR3 is made up of 11 amino acids. Germline V gives CDR1 SGHTA, CDR2 FQGNSA.

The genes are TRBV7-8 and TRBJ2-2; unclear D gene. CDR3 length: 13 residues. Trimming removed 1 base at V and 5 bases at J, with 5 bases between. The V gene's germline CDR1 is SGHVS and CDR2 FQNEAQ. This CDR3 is CASSLGGTGELFF. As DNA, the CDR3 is TGTGCCAGCAGCTTAGGTGGGACCGGGGAGCTGTTTTTT.

This chain's CDR3 is CASSLLGQTYQPQHF. In DNA, the CDR3 is TGTGCCAGCAGTTTGTTAGGGCAGACCTATCAGCCCCAGCATTTT. This chain uses TRBV28 with TRBJ1-5; no clear D gene. The CDR3 consists of 15 residues. Germline V gene lookup returns CDR1 MDHEN and CDR2 SYDVKM. Trimming removed 3 bases from V and 5 bases from J, with 14 bases in between. Combining the CDR3 with reference TRBV28 and TRBJ1-5 gives the whole variable domain DVKVTQSSRYLVKRTGEKVFLECVQDMDHENMFWYRQDPGLGLRLIYFSYDVKMKEKGDIPEGYSVSREKKERFSLILESASTNQTSMYLCASSLLGQTYQPQHFGDGTRLSIL.

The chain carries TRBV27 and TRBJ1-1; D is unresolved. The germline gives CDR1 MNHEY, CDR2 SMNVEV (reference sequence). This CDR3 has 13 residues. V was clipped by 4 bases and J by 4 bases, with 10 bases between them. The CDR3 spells CASSYVLSTEAFF. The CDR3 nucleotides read TGTGCCAGCAGTTACGTGTTGAGCACTGAAGCTTTCTTT.